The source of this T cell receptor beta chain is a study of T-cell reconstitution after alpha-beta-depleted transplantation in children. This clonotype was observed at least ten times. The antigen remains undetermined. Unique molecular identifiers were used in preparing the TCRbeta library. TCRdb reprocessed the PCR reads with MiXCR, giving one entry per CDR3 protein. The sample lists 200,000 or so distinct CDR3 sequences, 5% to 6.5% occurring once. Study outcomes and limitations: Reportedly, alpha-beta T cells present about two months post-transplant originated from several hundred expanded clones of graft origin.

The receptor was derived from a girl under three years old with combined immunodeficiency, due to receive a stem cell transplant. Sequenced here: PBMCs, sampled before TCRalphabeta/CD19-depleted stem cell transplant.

CDR3 sequence: CASSPRTSVYEQYF. For the CDR3, the DNA is TGTGCCAGCAGCCCCCGAACTAGCGTCTACGAGCAGTACTTC. This chain links TRBV4-2 with TRBJ2-7; 7 bases fit TRBD2. The ends lost 4 bases at V and 3 bases at J; junction bases unmatched: 6. This CDR3 spans 14 amino acids. Germline lookup yields CDR1 LGHNA and CDR2 YNFKEQ.